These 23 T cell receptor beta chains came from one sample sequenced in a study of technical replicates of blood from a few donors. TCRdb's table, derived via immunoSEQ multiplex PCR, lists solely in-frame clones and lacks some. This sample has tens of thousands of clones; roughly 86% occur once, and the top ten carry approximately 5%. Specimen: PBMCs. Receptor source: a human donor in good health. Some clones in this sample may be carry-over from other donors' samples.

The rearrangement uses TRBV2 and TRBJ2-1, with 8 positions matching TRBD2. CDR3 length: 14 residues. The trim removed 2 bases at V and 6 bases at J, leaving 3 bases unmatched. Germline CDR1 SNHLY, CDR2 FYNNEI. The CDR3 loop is CASSESLAGNEQFF. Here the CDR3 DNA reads TGTGCCAGCAGTGAAAGTCTAGCGGGCAATGAGCAGTTCTTC.

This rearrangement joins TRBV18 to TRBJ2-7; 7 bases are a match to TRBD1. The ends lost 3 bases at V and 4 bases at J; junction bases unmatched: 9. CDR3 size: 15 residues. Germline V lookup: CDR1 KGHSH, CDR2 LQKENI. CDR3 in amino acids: CASSPPTGTNYEQYF. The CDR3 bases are TGTGCCAGCTCACCCCCGACAGGGACAAATTACGAGCAGTACTTC.

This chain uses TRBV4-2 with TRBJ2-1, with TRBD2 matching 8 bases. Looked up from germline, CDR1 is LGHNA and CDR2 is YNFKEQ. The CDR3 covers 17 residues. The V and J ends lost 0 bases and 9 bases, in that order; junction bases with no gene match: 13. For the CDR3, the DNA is TGTGCCAGCAGCCAAGATGCCGCCAGCGGGAGTCGGTCTGAGCAGTTCTTC. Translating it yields CASSQDAASGSRSEQFF.

The CDR3 nucleotides read TGTGCCAGCAGCTTCGTTAGCATAACTAATGAAAAACTGTTTTTT. Encoded protein: CASSFVSITNEKLFF. The chain carries TRBV7-2 and TRBJ1-4; D not certain. The CDR3 spans 15 residues. V was trimmed by 3 bases and J by 1 base, leaving 9 bases between them. The germline gives CDR1 SGHTA, CDR2 FQGNSA.

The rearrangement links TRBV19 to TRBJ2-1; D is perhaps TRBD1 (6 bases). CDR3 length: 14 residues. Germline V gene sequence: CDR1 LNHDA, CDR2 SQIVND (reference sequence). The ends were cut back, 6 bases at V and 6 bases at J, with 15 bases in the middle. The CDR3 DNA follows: TGTGCCAGTAGGACAGGTAGGGGGATCAATGAGCAGTTCTTC. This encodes CASRTGRGINEQFF.

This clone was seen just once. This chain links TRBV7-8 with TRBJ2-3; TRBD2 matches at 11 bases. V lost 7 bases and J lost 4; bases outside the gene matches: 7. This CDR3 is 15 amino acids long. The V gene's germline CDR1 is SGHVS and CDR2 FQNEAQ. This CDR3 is CASMGTSGSADTQYF. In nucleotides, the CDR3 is TGTGCCAGCATGGGGACTAGCGGATCTGCAGATACGCAGTATTTT.

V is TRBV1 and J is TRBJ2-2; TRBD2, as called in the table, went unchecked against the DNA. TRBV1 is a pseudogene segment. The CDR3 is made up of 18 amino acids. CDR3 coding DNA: TGCACCAGCAGCCACAGACTAGCGGAGAAGCGACGCACCGGGGAGCTGTTTTTT. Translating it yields CTSSHRLAEKRRTGELFF.

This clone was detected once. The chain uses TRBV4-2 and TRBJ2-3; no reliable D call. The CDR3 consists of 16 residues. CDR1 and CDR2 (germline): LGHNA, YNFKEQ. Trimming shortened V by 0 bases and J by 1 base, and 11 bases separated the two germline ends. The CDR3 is CASSQDPGLGTDTQYF. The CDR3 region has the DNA TGTGCCAGCAGCCAAGATCCGGGTCTTGGCACAGATACGCAGTATTTT.

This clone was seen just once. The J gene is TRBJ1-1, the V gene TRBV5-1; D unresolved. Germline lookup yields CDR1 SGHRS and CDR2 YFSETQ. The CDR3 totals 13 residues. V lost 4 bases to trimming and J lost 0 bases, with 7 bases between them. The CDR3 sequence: CASSEGMNTEAFF. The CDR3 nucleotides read TGCGCCAGCAGCGAGGGCATGAACACTGAAGCTTTCTTT.

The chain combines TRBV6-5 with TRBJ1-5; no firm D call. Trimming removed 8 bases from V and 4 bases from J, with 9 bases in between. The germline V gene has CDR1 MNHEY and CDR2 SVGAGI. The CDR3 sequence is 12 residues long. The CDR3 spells CASGQTNQPQHF. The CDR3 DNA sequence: TGTGCCAGCGGGCAGACAAATCAGCCCCAGCATTTT.

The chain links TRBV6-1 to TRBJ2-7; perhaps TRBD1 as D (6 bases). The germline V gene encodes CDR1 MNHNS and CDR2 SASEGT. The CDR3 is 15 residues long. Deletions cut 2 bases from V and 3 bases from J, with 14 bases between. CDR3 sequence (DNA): TGTGCCAGCAGTGAATTCTGGGGGACAATCTACGAGCAGTACTTC. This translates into CASSEFWGTIYEQYF.

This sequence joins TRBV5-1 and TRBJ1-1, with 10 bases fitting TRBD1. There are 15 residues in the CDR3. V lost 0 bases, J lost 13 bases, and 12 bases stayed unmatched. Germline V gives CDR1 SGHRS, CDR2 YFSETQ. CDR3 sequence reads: CASSLAAGGQGVNFF. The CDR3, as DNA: TGCGCCAGCAGCTTGGCCGCTGGAGGACAGGGGGTTAATTTCTTT.

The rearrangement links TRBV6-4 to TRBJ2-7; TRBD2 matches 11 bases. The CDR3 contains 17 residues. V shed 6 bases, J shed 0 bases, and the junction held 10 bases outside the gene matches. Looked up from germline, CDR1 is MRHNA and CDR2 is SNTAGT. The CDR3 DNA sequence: TGTGCCAGCAGGAACGGACTAGCGGGCAAGCTCTCCTACGAGCAGTACTTC. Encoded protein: CASRNGLAGKLSYEQYF.

The CDR3 bases are TGTGCCAGCAGTTTGATAGCTGGCAATGGCTACACCTTC. Translation: CASSLIAGNGYTF. The J gene is TRBJ1-2, the V gene TRBV27, with D hard to call. Per germline, CDR1 MNHEY and CDR2 SMNVEV (reference sequence). V was cut by 3 bases and J by 6 bases, with 11 bases left in between. The CDR3 totals 13 residues.

CDR3 DNA sequence: TGTGCCAGCAGTTCGGCAGGGGGTCTAGCGGGAGGGTTGTACGAGCAGTACTTC. As protein: CASSSAGGLAGGLYEQYF. V is TRBV27 and J is TRBJ2-7; 12 positions match TRBD2. Germline assignment: CDR1 MNHEY and CDR2 SMNVEV (reference sequence). Trimming cost V 4 bases and J 4 bases; bases outside gene matches: 14. The CDR3 length is 18 residues.

The CDR3 bases are TGCGCCAGCAGCTATGAGGACAGCAATCCGGAGCAGTACTTC. It codes for CASSYEDSNPEQYF. The rearrangement joins TRBV5-1 to TRBJ2-7, with D perhaps matching TRBD1 (6 bases). In germline, CDR1 is SGHRS, CDR2 YFSETQ. The CDR3 covers 14 residues. The ends were cut back, 3 bases at V and 7 bases at J, with 17 bases in the middle.

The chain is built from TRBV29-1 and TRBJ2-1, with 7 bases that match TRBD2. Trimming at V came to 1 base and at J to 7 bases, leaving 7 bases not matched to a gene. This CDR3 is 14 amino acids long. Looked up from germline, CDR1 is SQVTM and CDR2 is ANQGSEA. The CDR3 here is CSVEGLAEGNEQFF. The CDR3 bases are TGCAGCGTTGAAGGGCTAGCGGAGGGGAATGAGCAGTTCTTC.

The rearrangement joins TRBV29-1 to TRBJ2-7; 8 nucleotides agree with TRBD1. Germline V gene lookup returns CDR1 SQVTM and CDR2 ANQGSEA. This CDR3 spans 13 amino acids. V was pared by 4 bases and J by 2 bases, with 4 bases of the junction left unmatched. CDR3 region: CSVAQGAPYEQYF. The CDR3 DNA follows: TGCAGCGTTGCGCAGGGGGCCCCCTACGAGCAGTACTTC.

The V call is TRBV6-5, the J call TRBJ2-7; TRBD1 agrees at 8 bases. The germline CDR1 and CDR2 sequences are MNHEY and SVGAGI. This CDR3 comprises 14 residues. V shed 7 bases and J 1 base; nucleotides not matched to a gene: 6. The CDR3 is CASTRTGPSYEQYF. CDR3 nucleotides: TGTGCCAGCACCAGGACAGGGCCTTCCTACGAGCAGTACTTC.

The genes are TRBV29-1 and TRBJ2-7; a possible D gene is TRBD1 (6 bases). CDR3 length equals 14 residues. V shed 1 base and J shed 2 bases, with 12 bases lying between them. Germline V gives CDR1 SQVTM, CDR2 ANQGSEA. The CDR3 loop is CSVEGQGFPYEQYF. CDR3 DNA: TGCAGCGTTGAAGGGCAGGGGTTCCCCTACGAGCAGTACTTC.

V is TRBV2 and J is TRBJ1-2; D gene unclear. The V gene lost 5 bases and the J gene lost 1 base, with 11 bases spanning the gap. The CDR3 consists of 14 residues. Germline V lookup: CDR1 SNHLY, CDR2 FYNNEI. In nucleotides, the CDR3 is TGTGCCAGCAGTTATTCTAGGAGTAACTATGGCTACACCTTC. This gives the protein CASSYSRSNYGYTF.

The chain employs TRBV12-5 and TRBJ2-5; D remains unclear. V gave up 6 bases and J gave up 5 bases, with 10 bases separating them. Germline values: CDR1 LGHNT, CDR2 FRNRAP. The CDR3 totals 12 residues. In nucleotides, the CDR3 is TGTGCTAGTGGCCCCCGGTCTGAGACCCAGTACTTC. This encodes CASGPRSETQYF.

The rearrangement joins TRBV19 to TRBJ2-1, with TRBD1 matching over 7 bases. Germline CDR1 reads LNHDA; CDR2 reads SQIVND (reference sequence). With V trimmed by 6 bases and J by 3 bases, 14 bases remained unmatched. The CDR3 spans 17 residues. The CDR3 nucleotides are TGTGCCAGTAGCGCCGGGACAGTATTGGGGGTCTACAATGAGCAGTTCTTC. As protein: CASSAGTVLGVYNEQFF.